This T cell receptor (beta chain) came from a study of response to subunit inactivated influenza vaccine. Findings of the study overall: Every seasonal influenza vaccination brings in few new T cells, the authors suggested.

CDR1 and CDR2 from the germline V gene are DFQATT and SNEGSKA (reference sequence). This CDR3 region has 14 residues. Trimming took 3 bases from V and 1 from J; bases not matched to a gene: 5. Remarks on this clonotype: The antigen remains undetermined.

TCRdb reanalysed the RT-PCR reads using MiXCR and keeps one entry per CDR3 protein. Of more than 150,000 distinct CDR3 sequences detected, around 9% appear once; the ten largest clones hold roughly 10%. The receptor's source is a man between 45 and 60 years old who received an inactivated influenza vaccine. The chain uses TRBV20-1 and TRBJ2-5; 7 bases are a match to TRBD2. The material was non-naive T cells sorted from PBMCs, obtained on the day of vaccination. CDR3 coding DNA: TGCAGTGCTAGGGTAGGGAGGGGCCAAGAGACCCAGTACTTC. Translation: CSARVGRGQETQYF.